Sequencing of this T cell receptor beta chain was carried out in a study of post-analysis software for immune sequencing data. Study-wide background: Relapsing-remitting, secondary progressive and progressive-relapsing forms of multiple sclerosis all featured among disease courses.

This CDR3 is built from 12 residues. Germline CDR1 LNHDA, CDR2 SQIVND (reference sequence). V lost 7 bases to trimming and J lost 3 bases, with 9 bases between them. Incorporated into the TCR beta cDNA libraries were unique molecular identifiers, which served to reduce PCR and sequencing biases. Out of 1 to 10 million T cells, roughly 0.5 million cDNA molecules were generated. Each CDR3 protein is one row after TCRdb ran MiXCR on the PCR reads. The data hold over 700,000 distinct CDR3 sequences, with 30% observed a single time. General study results and limits: Controls showed lower frequencies than patients for roughly five TRBV segments, and TRBV5-6, TRBV5-1 and TRBV20-1 were among these. By F measure, samples from a shared preparation batch strongly co-clustered. Relative to controls, patients with multiple sclerosis showed significantly lower normalized Chao1 diversity.

On this clonotype: The antigen is not known.

The receptor comes from a girl aged 5 to 17 with multiple sclerosis. The gene calls are TRBV19 and TRBJ1-1, with D hard to call. The sequencing sample was made of blood. CDR3 sequence: CASKHRHTEAFF. The CDR3 DNA sequence: TGTGCCAGTAAGCACAGACACACTGAAGCTTTCTTT.